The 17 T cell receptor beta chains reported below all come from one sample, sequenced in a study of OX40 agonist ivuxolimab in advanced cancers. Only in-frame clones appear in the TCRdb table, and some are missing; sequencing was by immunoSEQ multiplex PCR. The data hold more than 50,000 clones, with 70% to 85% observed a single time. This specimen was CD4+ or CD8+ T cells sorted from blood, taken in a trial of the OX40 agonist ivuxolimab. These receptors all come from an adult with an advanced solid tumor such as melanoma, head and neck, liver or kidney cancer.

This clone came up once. CDR3 region: CASSPRTGTLNTEAFF. Here the CDR3 DNA reads TGTGCCAGCTCACCAAGGACAGGGACCTTGAACACTGAAGCTTTCTTT. V usage is TRBV18 and J usage is TRBJ1-1, with TRBD1 matching 8 bases. Per the germline V gene, CDR1 is KGHSH and CDR2 is LQKENI. Trimming cost V 2 bases and J 0 bases; bases outside gene matches: 5. The CDR3 loop spans 16 amino acids.

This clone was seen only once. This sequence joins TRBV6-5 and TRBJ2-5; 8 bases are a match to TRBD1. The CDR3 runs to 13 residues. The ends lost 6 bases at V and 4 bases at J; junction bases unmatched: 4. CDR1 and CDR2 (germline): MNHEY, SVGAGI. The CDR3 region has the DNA TGTGCCAGCAGAGCAGGGGGCCGAGAGACCCAGTACTTC. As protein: CASRAGGRETQYF.

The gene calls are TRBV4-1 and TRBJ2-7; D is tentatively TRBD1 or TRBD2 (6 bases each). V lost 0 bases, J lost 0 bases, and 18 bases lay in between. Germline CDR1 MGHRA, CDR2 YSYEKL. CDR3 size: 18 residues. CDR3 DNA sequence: TGCGCCAGCAGCCAAGACTCAGTTGGGAGGACAGCCTCCTACGAGCAGTACTTC. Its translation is CASSQDSVGRTASYEQYF.

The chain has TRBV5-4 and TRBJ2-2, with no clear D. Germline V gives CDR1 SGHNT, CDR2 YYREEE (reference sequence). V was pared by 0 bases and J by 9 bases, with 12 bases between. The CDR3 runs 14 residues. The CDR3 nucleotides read TGTGCCAGCAGCTTGGGGTGGCGAGCGCGGGAGCTGTTTTTT. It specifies CASSLGWRARELFF.

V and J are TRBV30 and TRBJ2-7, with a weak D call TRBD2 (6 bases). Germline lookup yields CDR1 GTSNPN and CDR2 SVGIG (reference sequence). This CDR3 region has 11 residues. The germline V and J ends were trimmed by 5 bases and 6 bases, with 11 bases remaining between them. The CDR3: CAWAGYREQYF. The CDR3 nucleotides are TGTGCCTGGGCGGGGTATCGCGAGCAGTACTTC.

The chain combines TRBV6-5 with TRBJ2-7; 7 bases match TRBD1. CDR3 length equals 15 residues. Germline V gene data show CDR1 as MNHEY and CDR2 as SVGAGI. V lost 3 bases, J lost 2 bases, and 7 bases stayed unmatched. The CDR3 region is CASSYSGTVPYEQYF. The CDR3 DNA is TGTGCCAGCAGTTATTCCGGGACAGTACCCTACGAGCAGTACTTC.

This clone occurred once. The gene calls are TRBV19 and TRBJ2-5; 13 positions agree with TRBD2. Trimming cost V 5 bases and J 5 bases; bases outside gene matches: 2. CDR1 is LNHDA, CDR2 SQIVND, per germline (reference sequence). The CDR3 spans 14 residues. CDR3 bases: TGTGCCAGTAGTGCGACTAGCGGGGGGGAGACCCAGTACTTC. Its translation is CASSATSGGETQYF. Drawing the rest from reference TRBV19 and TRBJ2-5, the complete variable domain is DGGITQSPKYLFRKEGQNVTLSCEQNLNHDAMYWYRQDPGQGLRLIYYSQIVNDFQKGDIAEGYSVSREKKESFPLTVTSAQKNPTAFYLCASSATSGGETQYFGPGTRLLVL.

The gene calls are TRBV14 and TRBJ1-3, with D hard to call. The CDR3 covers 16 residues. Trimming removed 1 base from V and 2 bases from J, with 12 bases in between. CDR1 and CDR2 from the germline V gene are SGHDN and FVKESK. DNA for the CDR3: TGTGCCAGCAGCCAAGGGCTTCCCAGCGCTGGAAACACCATATATTTT. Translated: CASSQGLPSAGNTIYF.

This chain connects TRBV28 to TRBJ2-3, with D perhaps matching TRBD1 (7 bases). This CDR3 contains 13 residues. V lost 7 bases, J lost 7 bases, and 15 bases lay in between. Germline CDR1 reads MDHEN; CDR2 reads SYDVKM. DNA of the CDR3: TGTGCCAGCATTTGGGCAGGGGGGAATACGCAGTATTTT. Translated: CASIWAGGNTQYF.

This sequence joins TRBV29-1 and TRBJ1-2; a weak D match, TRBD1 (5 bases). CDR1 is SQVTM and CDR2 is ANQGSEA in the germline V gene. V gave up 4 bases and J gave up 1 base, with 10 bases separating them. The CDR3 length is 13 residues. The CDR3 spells CSVAPRDNYGYTF. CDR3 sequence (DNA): TGCAGCGTTGCGCCCAGGGATAACTATGGCTACACCTTC.

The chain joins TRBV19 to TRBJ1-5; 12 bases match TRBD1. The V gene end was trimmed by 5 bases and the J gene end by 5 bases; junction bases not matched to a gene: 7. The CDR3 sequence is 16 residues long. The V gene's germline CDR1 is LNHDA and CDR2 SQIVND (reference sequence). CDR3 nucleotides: TGTGCCAGTAGTCCCTGGGACAGGGGGCGCGATCAGCCCCAGCATTTT. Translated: CASSPWDRGRDQPQHF.

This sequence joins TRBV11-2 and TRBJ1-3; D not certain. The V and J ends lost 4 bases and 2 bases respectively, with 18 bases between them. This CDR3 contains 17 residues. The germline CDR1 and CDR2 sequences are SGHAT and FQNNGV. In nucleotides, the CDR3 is TGTGCCAGCAGCTGGAAATCCCCAGCGAGCACTGGAAACACCATATATTTT. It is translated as CASSWKSPASTGNTIYF. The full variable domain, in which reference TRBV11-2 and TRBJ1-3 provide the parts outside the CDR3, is EAGVAQSPRYKIIEKRQSVAFWCNPISGHATLYWYQQILGQGPKLLIQFQNNGVVDDSQLPKDRFSAERLKGVDSTLKIQPAKLEDSAVYLCASSWKSPASTGNTIYFGEGSWLTVV.

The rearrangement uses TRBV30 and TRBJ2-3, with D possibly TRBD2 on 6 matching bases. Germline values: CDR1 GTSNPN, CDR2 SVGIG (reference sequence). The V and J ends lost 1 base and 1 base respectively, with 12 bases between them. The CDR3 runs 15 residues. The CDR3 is CAWSGRVRGTDTQYF. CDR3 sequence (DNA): TGTGCCTGGAGTGGGAGGGTGAGGGGCACAGATACGCAGTATTTT.

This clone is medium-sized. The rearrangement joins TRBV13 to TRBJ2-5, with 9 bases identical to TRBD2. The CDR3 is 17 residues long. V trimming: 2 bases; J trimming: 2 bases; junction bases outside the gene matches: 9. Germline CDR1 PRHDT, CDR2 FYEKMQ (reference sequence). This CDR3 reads CASSLTQYAGGQETQYF. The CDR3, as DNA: TGTGCCAGCAGCTTAACCCAATACGCGGGGGGGCAAGAGACCCAGTACTTC.

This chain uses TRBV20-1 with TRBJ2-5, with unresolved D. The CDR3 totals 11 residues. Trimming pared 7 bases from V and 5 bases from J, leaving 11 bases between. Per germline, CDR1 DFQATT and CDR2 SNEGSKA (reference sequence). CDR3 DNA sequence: TGCAGTGTGTCGGAGAGGGAGACCCAGTACTTC. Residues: CSVSERETQYF.

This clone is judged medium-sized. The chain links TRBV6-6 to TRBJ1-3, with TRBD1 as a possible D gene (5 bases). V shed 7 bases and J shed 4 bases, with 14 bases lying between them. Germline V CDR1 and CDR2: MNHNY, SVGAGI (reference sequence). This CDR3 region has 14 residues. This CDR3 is CASTPPGTGNTIYF. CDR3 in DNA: TGTGCCAGCACCCCTCCAGGGACGGGAAACACCATATATTTT.

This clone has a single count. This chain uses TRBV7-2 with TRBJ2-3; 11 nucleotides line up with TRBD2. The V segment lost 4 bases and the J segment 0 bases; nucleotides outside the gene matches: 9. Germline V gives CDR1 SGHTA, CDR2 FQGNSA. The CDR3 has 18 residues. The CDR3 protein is CASSSPNIAGGSTDTQYF. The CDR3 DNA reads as TGTGCCAGCAGCTCTCCTAATATAGCGGGGGGGAGCACAGATACGCAGTATTTT.